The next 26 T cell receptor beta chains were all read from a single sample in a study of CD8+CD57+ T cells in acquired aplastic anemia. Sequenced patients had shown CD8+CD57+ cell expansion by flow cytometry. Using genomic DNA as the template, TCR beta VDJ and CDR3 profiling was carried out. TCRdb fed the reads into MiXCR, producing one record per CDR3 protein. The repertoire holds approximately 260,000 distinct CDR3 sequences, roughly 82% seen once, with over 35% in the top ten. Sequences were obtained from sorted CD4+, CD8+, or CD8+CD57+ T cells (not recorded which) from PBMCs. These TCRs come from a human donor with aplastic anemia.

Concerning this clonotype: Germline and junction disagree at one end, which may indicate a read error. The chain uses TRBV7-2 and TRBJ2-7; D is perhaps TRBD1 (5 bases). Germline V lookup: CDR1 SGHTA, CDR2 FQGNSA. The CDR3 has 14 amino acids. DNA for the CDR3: TGTGCCAGCAGCTACGTGCAGGGTAACTACGCGCAGTATTTC. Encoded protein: CASSYVQGNYAQYF.

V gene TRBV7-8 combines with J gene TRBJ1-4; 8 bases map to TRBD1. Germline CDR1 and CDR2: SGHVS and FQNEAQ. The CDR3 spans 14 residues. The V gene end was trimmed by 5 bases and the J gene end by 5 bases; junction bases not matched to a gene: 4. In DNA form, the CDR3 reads TGTGCCAGCAGCATAGACAGGGGAAATGAAAAACTGTTTTTT. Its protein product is CASSIDRGNEKLFF.

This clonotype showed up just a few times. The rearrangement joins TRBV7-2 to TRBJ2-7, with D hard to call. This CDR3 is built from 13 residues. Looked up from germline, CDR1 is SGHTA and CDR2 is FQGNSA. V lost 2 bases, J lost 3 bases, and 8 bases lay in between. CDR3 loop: CASSLTADYEQYF. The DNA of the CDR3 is TGTGCCAGCAGCTTAACGGCAGACTACGAGCAGTACTTC.

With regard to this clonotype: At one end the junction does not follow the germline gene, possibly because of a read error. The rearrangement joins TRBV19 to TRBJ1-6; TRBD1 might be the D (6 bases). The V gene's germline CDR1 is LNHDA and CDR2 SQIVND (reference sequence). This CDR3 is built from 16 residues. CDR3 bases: TGTGCCAGCAGTATGGGGGGGGGCGGCTATAATTCACCCCTCCACTTT. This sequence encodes CASSMGGGGYNSPLHF. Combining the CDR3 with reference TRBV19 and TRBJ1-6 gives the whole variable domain DGGITQSPKYLFRKEGQNVTLSCEQNLNHDAMYWYRQDPGQGLRLIYYSQIVNDFQKGDIAEGYSVSREKKESFPLTVTSAQKNPTAFYLCASSMGGGGYNSPLHFGNGTRLTVT.

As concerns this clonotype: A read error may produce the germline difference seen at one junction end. The CDR3, as DNA: TGTGCCACCAGCTGGGCACCACGGGAGCTGTTTTTT. It specifies CATSWAPRELFF. The rearrangement links TRBV5-5 to TRBJ2-2; the D is unclear. Per the germline V gene, CDR1 is SGHKS and CDR2 is YYEKEE (reference sequence). There are 12 residues in the CDR3.

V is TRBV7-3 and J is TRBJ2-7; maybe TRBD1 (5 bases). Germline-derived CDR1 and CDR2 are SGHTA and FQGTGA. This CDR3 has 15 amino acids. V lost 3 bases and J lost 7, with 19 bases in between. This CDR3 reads CASSFVAGSYNEQYF. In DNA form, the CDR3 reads TGTGCCAGCAGCTTTGTGGCAGGGTCCTACAATGAGCAGTACTTC.

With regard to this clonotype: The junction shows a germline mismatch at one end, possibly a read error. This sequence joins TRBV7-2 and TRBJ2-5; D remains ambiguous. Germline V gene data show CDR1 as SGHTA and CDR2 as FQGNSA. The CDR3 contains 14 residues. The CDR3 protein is CATSSSHDQEEQYF. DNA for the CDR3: TGTGCCACCAGCTCCTCACACGATCAAGAGGAGCAGTACTTC.

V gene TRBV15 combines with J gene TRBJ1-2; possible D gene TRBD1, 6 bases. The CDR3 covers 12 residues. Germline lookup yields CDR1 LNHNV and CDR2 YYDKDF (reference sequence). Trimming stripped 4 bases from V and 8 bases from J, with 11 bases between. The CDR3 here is CATSIYREGYTF. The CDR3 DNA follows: TGTGCCACCAGCATATACAGGGAAGGCTACACCTTC.

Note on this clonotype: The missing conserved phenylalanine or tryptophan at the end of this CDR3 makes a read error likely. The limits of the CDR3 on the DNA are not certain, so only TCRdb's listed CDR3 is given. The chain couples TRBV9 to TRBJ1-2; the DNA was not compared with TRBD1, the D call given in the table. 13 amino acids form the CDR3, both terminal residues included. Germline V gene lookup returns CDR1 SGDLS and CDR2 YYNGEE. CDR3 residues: CASSAGQGAGEKL.

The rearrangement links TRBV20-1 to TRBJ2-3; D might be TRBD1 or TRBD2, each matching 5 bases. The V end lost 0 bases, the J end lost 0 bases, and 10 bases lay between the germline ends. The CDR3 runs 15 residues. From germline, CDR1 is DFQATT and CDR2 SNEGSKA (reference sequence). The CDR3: CSARDGASSTDTQYF. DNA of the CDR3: TGCAGTGCTAGAGATGGGGCTAGCAGCACAGATACGCAGTATTTT.

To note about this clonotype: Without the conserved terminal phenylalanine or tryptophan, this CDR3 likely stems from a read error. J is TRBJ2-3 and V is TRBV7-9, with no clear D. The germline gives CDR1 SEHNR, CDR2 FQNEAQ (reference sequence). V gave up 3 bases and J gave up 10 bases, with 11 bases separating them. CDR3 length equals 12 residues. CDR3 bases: TGTGCCAGCAGCTTTCAACGAAGCGCGCAGTATGTT. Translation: CASSFQRSAQYV.

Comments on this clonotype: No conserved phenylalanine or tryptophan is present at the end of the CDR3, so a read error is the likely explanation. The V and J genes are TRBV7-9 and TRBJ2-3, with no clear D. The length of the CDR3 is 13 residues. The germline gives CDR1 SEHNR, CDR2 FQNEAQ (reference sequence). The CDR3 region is CASGVGRTDTQYL. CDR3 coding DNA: TGTGCCAGCGGGGTCGGGCGCACGGATACGCAGTATTTA.

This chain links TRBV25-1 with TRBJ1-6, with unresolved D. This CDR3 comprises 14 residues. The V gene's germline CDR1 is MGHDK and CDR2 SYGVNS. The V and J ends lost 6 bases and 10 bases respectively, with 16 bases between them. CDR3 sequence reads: CASRHTEGRSPLHF. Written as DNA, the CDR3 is TGTGCCAGCAGGCACACGGAAGGACGGTCACCCCTCCACTTT.

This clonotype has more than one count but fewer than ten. The CDR3 DNA is TGTGCCAGTAGTGGGACAGGGACAAACTATGGCTACACCTTC. This sequence encodes CASSGTGTNYGYTF. The chain carries TRBV19 and TRBJ1-2, with 9 bases lining up with TRBD1. CDR1 and CDR2 (germline): LNHDA, SQIVND (reference sequence). The V and J ends lost 5 bases and 2 bases, in that order; junction bases with no gene match: 3. The CDR3 is 14 residues long.

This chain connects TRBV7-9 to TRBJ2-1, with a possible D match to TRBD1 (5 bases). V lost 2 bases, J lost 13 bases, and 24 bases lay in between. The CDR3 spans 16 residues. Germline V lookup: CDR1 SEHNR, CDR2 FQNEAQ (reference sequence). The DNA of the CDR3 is TGTGCCAGCAGCTTAAGCCAGGGTACAGATACGCAGTATCAGTTCTTC. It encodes CASSLSQGTDTQYQFF.

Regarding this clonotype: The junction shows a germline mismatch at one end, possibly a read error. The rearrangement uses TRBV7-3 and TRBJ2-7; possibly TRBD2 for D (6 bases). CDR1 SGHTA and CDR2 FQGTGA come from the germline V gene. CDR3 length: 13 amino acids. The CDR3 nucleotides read TGTGCCAGCAGCGCCGGGACTTTCGGCGAGAAGTACTTC. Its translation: CASSAGTFGEKYF.

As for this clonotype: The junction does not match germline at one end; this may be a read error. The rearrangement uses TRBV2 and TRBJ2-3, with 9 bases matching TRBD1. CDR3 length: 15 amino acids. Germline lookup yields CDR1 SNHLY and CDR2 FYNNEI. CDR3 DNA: TGTGCCAGCAGGGGACAGGGAGGTCAGCCAGATCCTCATGGTTTT. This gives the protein CASRGQGGQPDPHGF.

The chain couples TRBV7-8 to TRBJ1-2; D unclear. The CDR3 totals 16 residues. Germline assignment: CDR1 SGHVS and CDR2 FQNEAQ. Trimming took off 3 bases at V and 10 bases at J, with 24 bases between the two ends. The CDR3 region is CASSFHPDGPAFSYTF. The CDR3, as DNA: TGTGCCAGCAGCTTTCATCCAGACGGGCCAGCATTTTCCTACACCTTC.

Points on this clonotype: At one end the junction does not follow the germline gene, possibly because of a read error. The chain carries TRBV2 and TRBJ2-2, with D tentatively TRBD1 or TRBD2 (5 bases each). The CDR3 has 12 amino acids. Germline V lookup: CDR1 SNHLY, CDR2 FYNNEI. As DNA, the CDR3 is TGTGCCAGCAGCGTAGATCCCGGGGACCAGCTTTTT. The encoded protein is CASSVDPGDQLF. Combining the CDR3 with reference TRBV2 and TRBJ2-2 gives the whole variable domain EPEVTQTPSHQVTQMGQEVILRCVPISNHLYFYWYRQILGQKVEFLVSFYNNEISEKSEIFDDQFSVERPDGSNFTLKIRSTKLEDSAMYFCASSVDPGDQLFGEGSRLTVL.

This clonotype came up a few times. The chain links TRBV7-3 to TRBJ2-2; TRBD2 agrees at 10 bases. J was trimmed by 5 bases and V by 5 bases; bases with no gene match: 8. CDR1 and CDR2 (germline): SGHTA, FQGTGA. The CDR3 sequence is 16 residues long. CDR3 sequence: CASSAPSGRGTGELFF. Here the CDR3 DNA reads TGTGCCAGCAGCGCCCCCAGCGGGAGGGGTACCGGGGAGCTGTTTTTT.

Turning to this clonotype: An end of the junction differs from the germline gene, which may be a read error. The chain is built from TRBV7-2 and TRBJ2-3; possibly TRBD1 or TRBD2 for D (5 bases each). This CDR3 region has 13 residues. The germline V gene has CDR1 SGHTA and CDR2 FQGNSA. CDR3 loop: CASGDGQTDTQDF. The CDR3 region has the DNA TGTGCCAGCGGGGACGGGCAGACAGATACGCAGGATTTT.

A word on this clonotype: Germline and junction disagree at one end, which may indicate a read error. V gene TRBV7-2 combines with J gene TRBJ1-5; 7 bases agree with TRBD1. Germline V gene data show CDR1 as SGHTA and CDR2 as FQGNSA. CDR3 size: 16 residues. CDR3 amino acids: CASSFGTEYSKQPQHF. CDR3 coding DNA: TGTGCCAGCAGCTTCGGGACAGAGTATAGCAAGCAGCCCCAGCATTTT.

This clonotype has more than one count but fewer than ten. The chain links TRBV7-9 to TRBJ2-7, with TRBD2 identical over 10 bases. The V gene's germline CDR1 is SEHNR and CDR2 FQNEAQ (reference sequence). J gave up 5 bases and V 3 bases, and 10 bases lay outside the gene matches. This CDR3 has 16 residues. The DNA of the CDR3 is TGTGCCAGCAGCTTTCAAAGAAGCGGGGGGGCCGACGAGCAGTACTTC. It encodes CASSFQRSGGADEQYF.

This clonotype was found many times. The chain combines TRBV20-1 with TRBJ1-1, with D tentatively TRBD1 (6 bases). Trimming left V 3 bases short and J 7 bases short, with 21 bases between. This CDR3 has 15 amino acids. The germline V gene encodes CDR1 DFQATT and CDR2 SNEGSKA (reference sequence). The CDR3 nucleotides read TGCAGTGCTAGGGGAGTCAGGGGTAGTGATGGTGAAGCTTTCTTT. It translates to CSARGVRGSDGEAFF.

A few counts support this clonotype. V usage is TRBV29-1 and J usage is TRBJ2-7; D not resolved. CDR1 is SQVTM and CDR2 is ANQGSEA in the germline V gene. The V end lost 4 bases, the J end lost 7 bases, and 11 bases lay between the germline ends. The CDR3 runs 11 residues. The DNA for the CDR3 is TGCAGCGTTGGAACCTCCCTGGAGCAGTACTTC. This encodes CSVGTSLEQYF.

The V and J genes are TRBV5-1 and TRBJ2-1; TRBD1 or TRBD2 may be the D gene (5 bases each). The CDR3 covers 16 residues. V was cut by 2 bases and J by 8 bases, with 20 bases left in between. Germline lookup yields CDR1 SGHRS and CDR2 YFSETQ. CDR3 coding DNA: TGCGCCAGCAGCTTTCAAAAGAGCGAGGGGAGCGATGAGCAGTTCTTC. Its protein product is CASSFQKSEGSDEQFF.